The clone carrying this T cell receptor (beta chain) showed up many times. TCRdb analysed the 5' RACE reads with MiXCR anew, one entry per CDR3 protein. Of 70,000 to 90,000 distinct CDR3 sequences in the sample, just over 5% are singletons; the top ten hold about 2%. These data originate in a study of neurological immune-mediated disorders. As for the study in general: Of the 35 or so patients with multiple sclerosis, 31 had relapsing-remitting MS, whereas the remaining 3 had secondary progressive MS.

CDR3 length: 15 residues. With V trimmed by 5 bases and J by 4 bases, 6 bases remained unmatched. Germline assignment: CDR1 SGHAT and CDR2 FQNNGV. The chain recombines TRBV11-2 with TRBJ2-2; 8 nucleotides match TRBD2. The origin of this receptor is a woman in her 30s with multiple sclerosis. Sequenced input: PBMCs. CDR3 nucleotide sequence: TGTGCCAGCAGCCCGGGGGGGGGCTTCACCGGGGAGCTGTTTTTT. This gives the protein CASSPGGGFTGELFF.